The T cell receptor (beta chain) under discussion was sequenced for a study of blood T cell repertoires in COVID-19. Individuals aged roughly 18 to 90 years were recruited from roughly 22 US areas. Using immunoSEQ multiplex PCR, the repertoire was profiled, and TCRdb retains in-frame clones only, with some absent. The sample yields about 360,000 clones, 80% to 90% seen once. The clonotype was recovered from a man aged 40-49 years in a cohort exposed to, infected with or recovered from COVID-19 (not recorded which). The sample comprised PBMCs or T cells enriched from blood (not recorded which).

CDR3 region: CASRKGREGLNEQFF. The CDR3 bases are TGTGCCAGCAGGAAGGGGCGGGAGGGCCTCAACGAGCAGTTCTTC. The chain recombines TRBV2 with TRBJ2-1; 9 bases map to TRBD2. Germline CDR1 and CDR2: SNHLY and FYNNEI. The V segment lost 6 bases and the J segment 10 bases; nucleotides outside the gene matches: 13. The CDR3 has 15 residues.